These T cell receptor beta chains were read from a single sample in a study of blood T cell repertoires in COVID-19. Profiled with immunoSEQ multiplex PCR; TCRdb holds only in-frame clones, not every one. The table shows 110,000 or so clones, with approximately 84% occurring only once. The material sequenced was peripheral blood. These receptors were obtained from a man between 40 and 49 years old with acute or convalescent COVID-19. CDR3s include the opening cysteine and the closing phenylalanine or tryptophan.

CDR3 length	V gene	J gene	CDR3 protein
12	TRBV6-4	TRBJ1-1	CASSDYGTEAFF
15	TRBV7-9	TRBJ2-4	CASSLGGVAKNIQYF
14	TRBV24-1	TRBJ1-5	CATSEAGANQPQHF
15	TRBV6-5	TRBJ2-2	CASSTAGDGSGELFF
16	TRBV5-1	TRBJ2-5	CASSLGDSVRQETQYF
14	TRBV9	TRBJ2-2	CASSVWTGAGELFF
12	TRBV10-3	TRBJ1-5	CATRQGDQPQHF
16	TRBV7-9	TRBJ2-5	CASSSRVQGPQETQYF
13	TRBV7-2	TRBJ2-3	CASSSHPGDTQYF
14	TRBV14	TRBJ2-7	CASSPSGVTHEQYF
13	TRBV6-4	TRBJ1-1	CASRRTLNTEAFF
14	TRBV7-9	TRBJ2-7	CASSPPSGTYEQYF